This TCR beta chain was observed in a study of radiation and T cells in renal cell carcinoma. Produced via immunoSEQ multiplex PCR; TCRdb's table is partial and in-frame only. The sample includes about 43,000 clones, about 82% of them seen just once. The CDR3 covers 14 residues. Germline V gene lookup returns CDR1 SGDLS and CDR2 YYNGEE. J lost 8 bases, V lost 1 base, and 2 bases had no gene match. The time point denotes: blood 4 weeks post-SBRT, at nephrectomy. Treatment of the sample: 15 Gy SBRT to primary tumor, nephrectomy 4 weeks later. After SBRT, blood was collected at 2 and 4 weeks, plus baseline.

The input for sequencing was blood, taken from a patient whose treatment included radiotherapy and nephrectomy. This clonotype was sampled from a woman in her 70s with renal cell carcinoma. The V gene is TRBV9, the J gene TRBJ2-1, with TRBD2 identical over 11 bases. The DNA of the CDR3 is TGTGCCAGCAGCGTATTGACTAGCGGGGATGAGCAGTTCTTC. It translates to CASSVLTSGDEQFF.